This T cell receptor (beta chain) was obtained from a study of blood T cells in healthy people across ages. The study, taken as a whole, reports: Per million T cells, TCR beta diversity dropped about linearly as age rose. Long-lived donors had more naive CD4+ cells and higher diversity than aged donors.

The individuals who served as donors were healthy Caucasians living in Russia, aged roughly 6 to 100. Germline V CDR1 and CDR2: MNHEY, SVGAGI. The CDR3 is made up of 16 amino acids. V lost 9 bases to trimming and J lost 0 bases, with 19 bases between them. This clonotype was seen a few times. Its antigen is unidentified. The authors ran a second PCR of about 6 to 11 cycles using a sample-barcoded 5' primer and a J-beta primer mix. Each cDNA molecule, via a template-switch adaptor with 12 random nucleotides, was tagged. In TCRdb, the 5' RACE reads were re-called with MiXCR into one record per CDR3 protein. Among hundreds of thousands of distinct CDR3 sequences listed, 47% were seen once.

Sequenced sample: blood. The sequence derives from a man aged 80 or over in good health. The V and J genes are TRBV6-5 and TRBJ2-3, with D tentatively TRBD1 (6 bases). CDR3 nucleotides: TGTGCCAGGACGACAGGCACCGCCATAAGCACAGATACGCAGTATTTT. It encodes CARTTGTAISTDTQYF.